This section outlines one T cell receptor (beta chain) sequence together with its context. Its antigen is unknown. This CDR3 is 15 amino acids long. The ends lost 3 bases at V and 0 bases at J; junction bases unmatched: 3. Germline V gene sequence: CDR1 SGHRS, CDR2 YFSETQ. This sample stems from a study of shared clonotypes between healthy human individuals. Study findings and constraints: In general, naive subsets displayed greater estimated richness than memory subsets did.

Sequencing used immunoSEQ multiplex PCR; TCRdb keeps in-frame clones, though not all of them. The data contain about 1.1 million clones, roughly 74% of them singletons. The source of this sequence is a man in his late teens or twenties in good health. Some clones in this sample may be carry-over from other donors' samples. V and J are TRBV5-1 and TRBJ2-7; TRBD2 matches at 10 bases. The sequenced sample consisted of memory CD4+ T cells from PBMCs. Subset specified: CD45RA-negative fraction. The CDR3 region has the DNA TGCGCCAGCAGCTCACTAGCGGGGACCTCCTACGAGCAGTACTTC. This codes for CASSSLAGTSYEQYF.